This T cell receptor beta chain was identified in a study of cytomegalovirus exposure and HLA in healthy donors. Study overall: A subsequent analysis reported that the 120 validation repertoires were produced on the same platform that had also been used for the approximately 710 first-cohort repertoires.

Sequencing was performed with immunoSEQ multiplex PCR; in TCRdb, only in-frame clones are kept and a portion is missing. The data hold 150,000 to 200,000 clones, with 75% to 90% observed a single time. General observations from the study: The study labeled 164 TCR beta chains cytomegalovirus-associated. A subsequent analysis found that TCR clusters from the first cohort also tended to co-occur in the 120 or so validation repertoires, with 90% to 95% of cluster scores above 0.

A note on this clone: Its antigen is not identified.

This CDR3 is 18 amino acids long. CDR1 KGHSH and CDR2 LQKENI come from the germline V gene. J was trimmed by 0 bases and V by 2 bases; bases with no gene match: 4. The receptor's source is a woman in her late teens or twenties in good health and CMV-seronegative. V and J are TRBV18 and TRBJ2-1; 13 nucleotides align to TRBD2. Sequenced material: PBMCs. In DNA form, the CDR3 reads TGTGCCAGCTCACCAGGGACTAGCGGGGTTAGCTCCTACAATGAGCAGTTCTTC. Translated: CASSPGTSGVSSYNEQFF.